The next 4 T cell receptor beta chains were all read from a single sample in a study of T cells after yellow fever vaccination. TCRdb used MiXCR to reprocess the 5' RACE reads, holding one entry per CDR3 protein. In the table there are 500,000 to 650,000 distinct CDR3 sequences, around an eighth of which are singletons. Sequenced here: PBMCs, sampled on the day of the yellow fever booster vaccination. The receptors stem from a man aged 25-45 years who received the YFV17D yellow fever vaccine.

The chain couples TRBV20-1 to TRBJ2-1; D is unclear. Trimming left V 5 bases short and J 12 bases short, with 17 bases between. CDR3 length: 12 residues. Germline-derived CDR1 and CDR2 are DFQATT and SNEGSKA (reference sequence). CDR3 DNA: TGCAGTGCTTCCAGTCCCTCCGAAGTGCAGTTCTTC. This translates into CSASSPSEVQFF.

This sequence joins TRBV19 and TRBJ2-3; TRBD1 or TRBD2 may be the D gene (5 bases each). Germline V gives CDR1 LNHDA, CDR2 SQIVND (reference sequence). Trimming removed 7 bases at V and 1 base at J, with 12 bases between. This CDR3 has 14 amino acids. CDR3 nucleotide sequence: TGTGCCAGTAAGGTGCGAGGGGGCACAGATACGCAGTATTTT. Translated, it gives CASKVRGGTDTQYF.

In its sample, this clonotype was seen a few times. The chain couples TRBV20-1 to TRBJ2-3; the D gene is possibly TRBD2 (5 bases). The germline gives CDR1 DFQATT, CDR2 SNEGSKA (reference sequence). CDR3 length: 13 residues. The V and J ends lost 5 bases and 2 bases respectively, with 11 bases between them. The CDR3 region is CSAGDRDTDTQYF. The CDR3 region has the DNA TGCAGTGCTGGGGATCGGGACACAGATACGCAGTATTTT.

This rearrangement joins TRBV27 to TRBJ1-5; D is ambiguous. This CDR3 has 14 amino acids. CDR1 and CDR2 (germline): MNHEY, SMNVEV (reference sequence). Trimming left V 5 bases short and J 2 bases short, with 10 bases between. CDR3 residues: CASSLAPGNQPQHF. In DNA, the CDR3 is TGTGCCAGCAGTCTTGCTCCAGGCAATCAGCCCCAGCATTTT.